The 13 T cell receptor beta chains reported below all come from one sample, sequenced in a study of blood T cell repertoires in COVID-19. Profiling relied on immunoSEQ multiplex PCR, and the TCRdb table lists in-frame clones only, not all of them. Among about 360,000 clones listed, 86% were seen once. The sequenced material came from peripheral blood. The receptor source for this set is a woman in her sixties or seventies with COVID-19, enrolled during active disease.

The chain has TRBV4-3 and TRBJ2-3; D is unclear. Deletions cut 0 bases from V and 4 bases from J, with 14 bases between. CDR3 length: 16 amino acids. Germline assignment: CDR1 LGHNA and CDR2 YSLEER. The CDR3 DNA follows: TGCGCCAGCAGCCAAGAGGCGGCCAGTACCCCAGATACGCAGTATTTT. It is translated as CASSQEAASTPDTQYF.

CDR3 nucleotide sequence: TGTGCCAGCAGTCCGAAGACAGGTGCCGATGAAAAACTGTTTTTT. Translated: CASSPKTGADEKLFF. The chain is built from TRBV2 and TRBJ1-4; a weak D match, TRBD1 (6 bases). This CDR3 is built from 15 residues. CDR1 and CDR2 (germline): SNHLY, FYNNEI. V was trimmed by 5 bases and J by 6 bases, leaving 16 bases between them. The full variable domain, rest sourced from reference TRBV2 and TRBJ1-4, is EPEVTQTPSHQVTQMGQEVILRCVPISNHLYFYWYRQILGQKVEFLVSFYNNEISEKSEIFDDQFSVERPDGSNFTLKIRSTKLEDSAMYFCASSPKTGADEKLFFGSGTQLSVL.

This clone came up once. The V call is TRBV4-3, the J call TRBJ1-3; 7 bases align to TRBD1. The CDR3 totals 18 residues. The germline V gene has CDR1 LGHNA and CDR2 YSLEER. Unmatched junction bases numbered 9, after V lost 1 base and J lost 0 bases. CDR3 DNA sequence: TGCGCCAGCAGCCAAGCCATGGGACAGCCGAGCTCTGGAAACACCATATATTTT. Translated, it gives CASSQAMGQPSSGNTIYF.

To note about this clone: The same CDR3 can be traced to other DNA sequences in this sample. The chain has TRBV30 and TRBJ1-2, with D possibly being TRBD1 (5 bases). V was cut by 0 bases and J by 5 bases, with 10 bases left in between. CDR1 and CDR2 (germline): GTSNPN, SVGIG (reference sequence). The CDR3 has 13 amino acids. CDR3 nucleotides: TGTGCCTGGAGTGTCCAGGGTCGTTATGGCTACACCTTC. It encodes CAWSVQGRYGYTF. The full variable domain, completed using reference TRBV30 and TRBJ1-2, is SQTIHQWPATLVQPVGSPLSLECTVEGTSNPNLYWYRQAAGRGLQLLFYSVGIGQISSEVPQNLSASRPQDRQFILSSKKLLLSDSGFYLCAWSVQGRYGYTFGSGTRLTVV.

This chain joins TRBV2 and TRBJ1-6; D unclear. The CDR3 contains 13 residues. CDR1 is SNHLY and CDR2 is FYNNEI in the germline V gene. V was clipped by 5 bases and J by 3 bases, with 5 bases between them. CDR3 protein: CASSQDYNSPLHF. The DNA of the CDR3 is TGTGCCAGCAGTCAGGACTATAATTCACCCCTCCACTTT.

In DNA form, the CDR3 reads TGCGCCAGCAGCTGGCAAGACAGGGGAGCAGATACGCAGTATTTT. Its protein product is CASSWQDRGADTQYF. The genes are TRBV5-1 and TRBJ2-3, with 8 bases aligning to TRBD1. The V gene end was trimmed by 3 bases and the J gene end by 4 bases; junction bases not matched to a gene: 7. CDR3 length equals 15 residues. The V gene's germline CDR1 is SGHRS and CDR2 YFSETQ.

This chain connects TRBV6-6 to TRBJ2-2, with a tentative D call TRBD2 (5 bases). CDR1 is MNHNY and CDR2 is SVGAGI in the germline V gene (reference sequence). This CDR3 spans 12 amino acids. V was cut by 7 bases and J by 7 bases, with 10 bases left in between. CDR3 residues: CASTLEGGELFF. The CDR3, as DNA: TGTGCCAGCACACTCGAGGGCGGGGAGCTGTTTTTT.

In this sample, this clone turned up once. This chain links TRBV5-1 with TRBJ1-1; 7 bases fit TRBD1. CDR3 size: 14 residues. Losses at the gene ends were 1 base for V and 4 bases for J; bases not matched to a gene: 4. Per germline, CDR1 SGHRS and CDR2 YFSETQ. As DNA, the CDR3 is TGCGCCAGCAGCTTGTCAGGGGGAGTCACTGAAGCTTTCTTT. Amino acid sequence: CASSLSGGVTEAFF.

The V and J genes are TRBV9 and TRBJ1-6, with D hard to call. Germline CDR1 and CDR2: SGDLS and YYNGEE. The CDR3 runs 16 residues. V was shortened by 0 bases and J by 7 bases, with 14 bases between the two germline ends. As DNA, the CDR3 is TGTGCCAGCAGCGTAGGGCGGTTCCGAGACAATTCACCCCTCCACTTT. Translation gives CASSVGRFRDNSPLHF.

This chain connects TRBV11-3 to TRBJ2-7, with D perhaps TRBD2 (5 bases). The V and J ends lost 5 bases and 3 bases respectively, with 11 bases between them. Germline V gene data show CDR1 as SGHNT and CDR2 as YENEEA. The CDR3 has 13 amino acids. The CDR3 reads CASSPDGDYEQYF. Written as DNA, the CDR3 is TGTGCCAGCAGCCCAGACGGGGACTACGAGCAGTACTTC.

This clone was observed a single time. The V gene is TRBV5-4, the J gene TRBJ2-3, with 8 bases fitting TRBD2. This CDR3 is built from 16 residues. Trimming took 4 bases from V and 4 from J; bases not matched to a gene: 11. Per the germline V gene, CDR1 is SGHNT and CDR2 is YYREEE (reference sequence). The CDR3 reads CASSPLSGLASDTQYF. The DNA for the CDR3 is TGTGCCAGCAGCCCGTTATCTGGACTAGCTTCAGATACGCAGTATTTT.

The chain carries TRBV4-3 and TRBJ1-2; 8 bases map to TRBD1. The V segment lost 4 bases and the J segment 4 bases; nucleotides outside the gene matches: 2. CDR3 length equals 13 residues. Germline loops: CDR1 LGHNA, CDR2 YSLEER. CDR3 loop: CASSPQGGYGYTF. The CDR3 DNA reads TGCGCCAGCAGCCCACAGGGGGGCTATGGCTACACCTTC.

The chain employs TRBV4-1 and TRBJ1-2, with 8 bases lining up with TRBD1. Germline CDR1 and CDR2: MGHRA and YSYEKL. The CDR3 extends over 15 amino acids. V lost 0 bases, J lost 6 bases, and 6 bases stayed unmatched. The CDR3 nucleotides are TGCGCCAGCAGCCAAGAATGGCGGACAGGGAATGGCTACACCTTC. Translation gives CASSQEWRTGNGYTF.